This is a list of T cell receptor beta chains from one sample in a study of T cells in localized non-small cell lung cancer. The repertoire was sequenced with immunoSEQ multiplex PCR; TCRdb's copy has only in-frame clones and lacks some. Here the sample spans roughly 16,000 clones, roughly 84% being singletons. The material sequenced was peripheral blood, taken before any cancer treatment. All receptors derive from a male donor at least 60 years old with stage I lung adenocarcinoma. Both conserved end residues are part of each CDR3. D genes are given only for firm matches. Size is stated for part of the rows, as once, few or many counts, or as a class when the clone is expanded.

>TRBV6-6|.|.|TRBJ1-5
CASKQQGYQPQHF
TGTGCCAGCAAACAACAGGGTTACCAGCCCCAGCATTTT
>TRBV6-5|.|.|TRBJ1-5
CASSTLGDSNQPQHF
TGTGCCAGCAGTACCCTGGGGGATAGCAATCAGCCCCAGCATTTT
>TRBV7-9|TRBD2|.|TRBJ2-4
CASSLRGGENIQYF
TGTGCCAGCAGCCTTCGTGGGGGGGAGAACATTCAGTACTTC
>TRBV28|.|.|TRBJ2-5
CASSQETQYF
TGTGCCAGCAGTCAAGAGACCCAGTACTTC
>TRBV20-1|.|.|TRBJ1-4
CSARKGEKLFF
TGCAGTGCTAGAAAAGGTGAAAAACTGTTTTTT
>TRBV30|TRBD1|.|TRBJ1-2
CAWGTGNGYTF
TGTGCCTGGGGGACAGGGAATGGCTACACCTTC
>TRBV10-1|TRBD1|few|TRBJ1-6
CASSETGTGWSPLHF
TGCGCCAGCAGTGAGACGGGGACAGGGTGGTCACCCCTCCACTTT
>TRBV4-2|.|.|TRBJ2-6
CASSQESRLSGANVLTF
TGTGCCAGCAGCCAAGAGTCGAGACTCTCTGGGGCCAACGTCCTGACTTTC
>TRBV11-2|.|.|TRBJ2-3
CASRSTGSTTPTDTQYF
TGTGCCAGCAGATCGACCGGGTCCACGACTCCCACAGATACGCAGTATTTT
>TRBV30|.|.|TRBJ2-3
CAWRRLEGWAQYF
TGTGCCTGGAGGCGACTAGAGGGGTGGGCGCAGTATTTT
>TRBV19|TRBD2|.|TRBJ2-2
CASGLAGGSNTGELFF
TGTGCCAGCGGACTAGCGGGGGGCTCGAACACCGGGGAGCTGTTTTTT
>TRBV28|.|few|TRBJ2-1
CASSLPPPYNEQFF
TGTGCCAGCAGTTTACCCCCACCCTACAATGAGCAGTTCTTC
>TRBV30|TRBD1|.|TRBJ2-1
CAWAGQGFEQFF
TGTGCCTGGGCGGGACAGGGCTTTGAGCAGTTCTTC
>TRBV2|.|.|TRBJ2-5
CASSGQVETQYF
TGTGCCAGTAGCGGACAGGTAGAGACCCAGTACTTC
>TRBV7-2|.|.|TRBJ1-4
CASSLDSGVREKLFF
TGTGCCAGCAGCTTAGATTCAGGGGTACGGGAAAAACTGTTTTTT
>TRBV18|TRBD1|.|TRBJ2-3
CASSSDRGSPGSTDTQYF
TGTGCCAGCTCATCCGACAGGGGCTCCCCTGGGAGCACAGATACGCAGTATTTT
>TRBV18|TRBD1|once|TRBJ1-2
CASSQTGGYGYTF
TGTGCCAGCTCCCAGACAGGGGGCTATGGCTACACCTTC
>TRBV7-2|.|.|TRBJ2-7
CASSLDQLLREQYF
TGTGCCAGCAGCTTGGACCAACTCCTTCGGGAGCAGTACTTC
>TRBV28|TRBD1|.|TRBJ1-4
CASSPQGATTNEKLFF
TGTGCCAGCAGTCCACAGGGGGCCACAACTAATGAAAAACTGTTTTTT
>TRBV4-3|TRBD1|.|TRBJ1-2
CASSPHDRGGYTF
TGCGCCAGCAGCCCCCATGACAGGGGCGGCTACACCTTC
>TRBV4-3|.|.|TRBJ2-5
CASSRRGQETQYF
TGCGCCAGCAGCCGAAGGGGACAAGAGACCCAGTACTTC
>TRBV7-2|.|.|TRBJ2-7
CASSLRGVYEQYF
TGTGCCAGCAGCTTGCGGGGAGTCTACGAGCAGTACTTC
>TRBV5-4|.|.|TRBJ2-7
CASSSPSPPYEQYF
TGTGCCAGCAGCTCCCCTAGTCCCCCCTACGAGCAGTACTTC
>TRBV19|.|few|TRBJ2-3
CASSDLSRNTQYF
TGTGCCAGTAGTGATCTCAGTAGGAATACGCAGTATTTT
>TRBV7-2|TRBD2|.|TRBJ2-1
CASSLEAAGSYNEQFF
TGTGCCAGCAGCTTAGAGGCAGCGGGGTCCTACAATGAGCAGTTCTTC
>TRBV15|.|.|TRBJ2-3
CATSRGRGDTQYF
TGTGCCACCAGCAGGGGGAGGGGGGATACGCAGTATTTT
>TRBV18|TRBD2|.|TRBJ2-1
CASSPWTSGSNEQFF
TGTGCCAGCTCACCTTGGACTAGCGGCTCCAATGAGCAGTTCTTC
>TRBV5-1|.|.|TRBJ2-7
CASSLLGVGEQYF
TGCGCCAGCAGCTTGCTGGGGGTAGGAGAGCAGTACTTC